The next 4 T cell receptor beta chains were all read from a single sample in a study of T-cell memory formation after mild COVID-19. TCRdb used MiXCR to reprocess the 5' RACE reads, holding one entry per CDR3 protein. The table lists approximately 240,000 distinct CDR3 sequences, 16% of them singletons. Sequencing was performed on PBMCs or a T cell subset sorted from them (not recorded which). These receptor sequences come from a young man who had mild COVID-19 (a few samples of this study predate the infection). Cell type and time point are not known.

The chain has TRBV12-3 or TRBV12-4 and TRBJ1-1; D remains unclear. The V end was cut by 8 bases, the J end by 1 base, with 17 bases between. The CDR3 extends over 15 amino acids. CDR3 coding DNA: TGTGCCAGCGGAAGGTCGGGAATGTGGAACACTGAAGCTTTCTTT. Translation: CASGRSGMWNTEAFF.

This chain joins TRBV4-3 and TRBJ2-5; 7 positions agree with TRBD2. The CDR3 covers 14 residues. The ends lost 6 bases at V and 2 bases at J; junction bases unmatched: 6. Germline values: CDR1 LGHNA, CDR2 YSLEER. The CDR3 coding sequence is TGCGCCAGCAGTCAGAGCGGGGATCAAGAGACCCAGTACTTC. It specifies CASSQSGDQETQYF.

The V and J genes are TRBV7-2 and TRBJ1-2; 9 bases fit TRBD1. With 5 bases clipped from V and 3 bases from J, the junction kept 7 bases outside the gene matches. The CDR3 has 15 residues. Germline V gene data show CDR1 as SGHTA and CDR2 as FQGNSA. CDR3 loop: CASSLTGTGYYGYTF. CDR3 sequence (DNA): TGTGCCAGCAGCCTTACCGGGACAGGGTACTATGGCTACACCTTC.

This clonotype was counted a few times. The J gene is TRBJ1-5, the V gene TRBV19; D may be TRBD1 (5 bases). The length of the CDR3 is 14 residues. Germline V gene sequence: CDR1 LNHDA, CDR2 SQIVND (reference sequence). Trimming stripped 8 bases from V and 0 bases from J, with 11 bases between. This chain's CDR3 is CASGAFYSNQPQHF. CDR3 bases: TGTGCCAGTGGGGCTTTCTATAGCAATCAGCCCCAGCATTTT.